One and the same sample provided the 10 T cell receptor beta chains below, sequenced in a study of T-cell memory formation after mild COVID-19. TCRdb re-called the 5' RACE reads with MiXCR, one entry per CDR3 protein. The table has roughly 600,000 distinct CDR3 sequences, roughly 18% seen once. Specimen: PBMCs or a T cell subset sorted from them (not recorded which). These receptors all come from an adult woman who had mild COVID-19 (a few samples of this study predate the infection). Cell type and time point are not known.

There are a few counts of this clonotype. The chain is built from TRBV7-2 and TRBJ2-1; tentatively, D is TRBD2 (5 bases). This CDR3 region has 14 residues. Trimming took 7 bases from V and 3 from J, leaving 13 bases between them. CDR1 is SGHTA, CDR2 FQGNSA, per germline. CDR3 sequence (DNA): TGTGCCAGCACCTACGCGGGTAACTACAATGAGCAGTTCTTC. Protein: CASTYAGNYNEQFF.

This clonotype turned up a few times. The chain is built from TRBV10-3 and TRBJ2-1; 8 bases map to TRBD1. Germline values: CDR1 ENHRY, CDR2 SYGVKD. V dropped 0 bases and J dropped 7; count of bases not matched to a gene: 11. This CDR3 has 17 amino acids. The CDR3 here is CAISESLGQGMRNEQFF. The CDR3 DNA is TGTGCCATCAGTGAGTCTCTAGGACAGGGTATGAGGAATGAGCAGTTCTTC.

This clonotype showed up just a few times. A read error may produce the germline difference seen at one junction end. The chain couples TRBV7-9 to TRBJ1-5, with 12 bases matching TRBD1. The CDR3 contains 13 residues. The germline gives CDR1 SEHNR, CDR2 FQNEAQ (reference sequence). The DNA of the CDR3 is TGTGCCAGCAGCCCGGGACAGGGGGCGTCGAAGAACTTT. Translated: CASSPGQGASKNF.

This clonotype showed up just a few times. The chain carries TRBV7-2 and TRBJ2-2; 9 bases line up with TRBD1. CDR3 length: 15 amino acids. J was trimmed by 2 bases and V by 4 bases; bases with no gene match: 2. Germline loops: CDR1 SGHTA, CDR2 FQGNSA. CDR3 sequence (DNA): TGTGCCAGCAGCTGGGGACAGGGAAACACCGGGGAGCTGTTTTTT. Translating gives CASSWGQGNTGELFF.

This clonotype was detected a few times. This chain's CDR3 is CASSLNPGQGTEAFF. In nucleotides, the CDR3 is TGTGCCAGCAGCTTGAACCCTGGGCAGGGCACTGAAGCTTTCTTT. V usage is TRBV7-2 and J usage is TRBJ1-1, with D perhaps TRBD1 (5 bases). CDR3 size: 15 residues. Germline assignment: CDR1 SGHTA and CDR2 FQGNSA. V was pared by 3 bases and J by 4 bases, with 15 bases between.

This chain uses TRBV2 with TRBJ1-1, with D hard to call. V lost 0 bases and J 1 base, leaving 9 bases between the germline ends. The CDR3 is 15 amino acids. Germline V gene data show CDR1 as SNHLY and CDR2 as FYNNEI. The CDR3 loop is CASSEAEMGNTEAFF. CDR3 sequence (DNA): TGTGCCAGCAGTGAAGCGGAAATGGGGAACACTGAAGCTTTCTTT.

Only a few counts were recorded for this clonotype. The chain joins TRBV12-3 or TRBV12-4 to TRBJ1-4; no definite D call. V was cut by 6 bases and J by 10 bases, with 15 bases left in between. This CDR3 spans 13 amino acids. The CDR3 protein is CASSPEGGAKLFF. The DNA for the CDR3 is TGTGCCAGCAGCCCCGAGGGTGGCGCAAAACTGTTTTTT.

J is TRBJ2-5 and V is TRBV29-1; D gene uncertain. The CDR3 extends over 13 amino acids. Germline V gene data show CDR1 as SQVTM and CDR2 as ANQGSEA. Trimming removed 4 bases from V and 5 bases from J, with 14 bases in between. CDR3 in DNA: TGCAGCGTTGGCCTCCGCTTAGGGGAGACCCAGTACTTC. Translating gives CSVGLRLGETQYF.

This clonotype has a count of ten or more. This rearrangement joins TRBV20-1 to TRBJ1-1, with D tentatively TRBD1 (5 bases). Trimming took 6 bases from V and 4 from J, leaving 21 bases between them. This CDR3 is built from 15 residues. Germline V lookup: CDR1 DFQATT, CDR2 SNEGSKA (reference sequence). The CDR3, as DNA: TGCAGTGCAAAGCTCCCCCAGGGTCTGACCACTGAAGCTTTCTTT. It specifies CSAKLPQGLTTEAFF.

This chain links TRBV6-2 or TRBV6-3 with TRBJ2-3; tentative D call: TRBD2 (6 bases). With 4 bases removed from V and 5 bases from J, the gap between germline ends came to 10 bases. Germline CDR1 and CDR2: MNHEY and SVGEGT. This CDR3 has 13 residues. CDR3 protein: CASSWRAEDTQYF. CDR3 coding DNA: TGTGCCAGCAGTTGGAGGGCCGAAGATACGCAGTATTTT.